Below, 24 T cell receptor beta chains from the same sample are listed, as sequenced in a study of T-cell reconstitution after alpha-beta-depleted transplantation in children. As it was prepared, the TCRbeta library received unique molecular identifiers. A single record per CDR3 protein comes from TCRdb applying MiXCR to the PCR reads. The table lists about 610,000 distinct CDR3 sequences, about 10% of them singletons. The sequencing used PBMCs from the stem cell graft donor, collected from the stem cell graft. Receptors were obtained from a human donor who donated a stem cell graft to a child with acute myeloid leukemia.

This clonotype was seen a few times. The chain carries TRBV12-3 or TRBV12-4 and TRBJ2-7, with a tentative D call TRBD1 (6 bases). V was cut by 3 bases and J by 3 bases, with 12 bases left in between. The CDR3 has 14 residues. CDR3 DNA: TGTGCCAGCAGTTTGGGGGCCGGTTTCTACGAGCAGTACTTC. Translating it yields CASSLGAGFYEQYF.

This rearrangement joins TRBV20-1 to TRBJ2-1; D uncertain. V was pared by 0 bases and J by 5 bases, with 17 bases between. CDR1 and CDR2 from the germline V gene are DFQATT and SNEGSKA (reference sequence). CDR3 size: 16 residues. The CDR3 bases are TGCAGTGCTAGAGATCCGCAACGTCGTATAAACAATGAGCAGTTCTTC. This translates into CSARDPQRRINNEQFF.

This clonotype was seen at least ten times. This chain uses TRBV24-1 with TRBJ2-1; perhaps TRBD2 as D (5 bases). The CDR3 is made up of 13 amino acids. Germline V lookup: CDR1 KGHDR, CDR2 SFDVKD. The V end was cut by 10 bases, the J end by 10 bases, with 19 bases between. Written as DNA, the CDR3 is TGTGCCACAGGGATGGCCGGGATAGACGAGCAGTTCTTC. Translating gives CATGMAGIDEQFF.

This clonotype was seen only a few times. This chain joins TRBV7-8 and TRBJ2-7, with 11 positions matching TRBD2. The CDR3 spans 15 residues. The germline V gene has CDR1 SGHVS and CDR2 FQNEAQ. Trimming at V came to 2 bases and at J to 2 bases, leaving 2 bases not matched to a gene. The CDR3 coding sequence is TGTGCCAGCAGCTTAACTAGCGGGGGTACCTACGAGCAGTACTTC. Amino acid sequence: CASSLTSGGTYEQYF.

This clonotype came up a few times. The chain combines TRBV9 with TRBJ1-1, with a weak D call TRBD1 (6 bases). Trimming took off 0 bases at V and 2 bases at J, with 14 bases between the two ends. This CDR3 contains 16 residues. Per the germline V gene, CDR1 is SGDLS and CDR2 is YYNGEE. The CDR3 DNA follows: TGTGCCAGCAGCGTAGGATGGGGGCCGGCTAACACTGAAGCTTTCTTT. Its translation: CASSVGWGPANTEAFF.

This clonotype has ten or more counts. The V and J genes are TRBV11-1 and TRBJ2-5; TRBD2 agrees at 15 bases. After removal of 0 bases from V and 4 bases from J, the junction contained 3 bases not matched to a gene. CDR1 and CDR2 from the germline V gene are SGHAT and FQDESV (reference sequence). The CDR3 has 17 amino acids. DNA of the CDR3: TGTGCCAGCAGCTTAGCCCCGGGACTAGCGGGAGGAGAGACCCAGTACTTC. Its protein product is CASSLAPGLAGGETQYF. Using reference TRBV11-1 and TRBJ2-5 for the parts outside the CDR3, the full variable domain is EAEVAQSPRYKITEKSQAVAFWCDPISGHATLYWYRQILGQGPELLVQFQDESVVDDSQLPKDRFSAERLKGVDSTLKIQPAELGDSAMYLCASSLAPGLAGGETQYFGPGTRLLVL.

The rearrangement links TRBV29-1 to TRBJ1-2; perhaps TRBD1 as D (6 bases). Germline V CDR1 and CDR2: SQVTM, ANQGSEA. This CDR3 contains 14 residues. Trimming left V 0 bases short and J 7 bases short, with 15 bases between. The CDR3 loop reads CSVEDSPGDGGYTF. The DNA for the CDR3 is TGCAGCGTTGAAGATTCCCCAGGGGATGGTGGCTACACCTTC.

In this sample, this clonotype turned up once. V and J are TRBV7-2 and TRBJ2-7; maybe TRBD1 (6 bases). This CDR3 is 15 amino acids long. CDR1 SGHTA and CDR2 FQGNSA come from the germline V gene. V shed 5 bases and J shed 0 bases, with 14 bases lying between them. The CDR3 loop is CASSQTGSPSYEQYF. The CDR3, as DNA: TGTGCCAGCAGCCAAACAGGGTCCCCCTCCTACGAGCAGTACTTC.

This clonotype was detected many times. The rearrangement links TRBV5-1 to TRBJ2-7, with 10 bases lining up with TRBD2. Germline trimming cut 0 bases from V and 3 bases from J; bases unmatched to any gene: 6. The CDR3 covers 16 residues. Germline assignment: CDR1 SGHRS and CDR2 YFSETQ. This CDR3 reads CASSLDPSGRGYEQYF. In DNA, the CDR3 is TGCGCCAGCAGCTTGGATCCTAGCGGGAGAGGCTACGAGCAGTACTTC.

The chain couples TRBV28 to TRBJ1-1, with TRBD1 matching over 8 bases. After removal of 5 bases from V and 9 bases from J, the junction contained 17 bases not matched to a gene. In germline, CDR1 is MDHEN, CDR2 SYDVKM. The CDR3 consists of 16 residues. The CDR3 here is CASSPRTGLHNFKAFF. Here the CDR3 DNA reads TGTGCCAGCAGTCCCCGGACAGGGTTACACAATTTTAAAGCTTTCTTT. Full variable domain (outside the CDR3, taken from reference TRBV28 and TRBJ1-1): DVKVTQSSRYLVKRTGEKVFLECVQDMDHENMFWYRQDPGLGLRLIYFSYDVKMKEKGDIPEGYSVSREKKERFSLILESASTNQTSMYLCASSPRTGLHNFKAFFGQGTRLTVV.

This chain joins TRBV7-2 and TRBJ2-7; no clear D gene. V gave up 5 bases and J gave up 5 bases, with 16 bases separating them. The CDR3 is 14 amino acids. Germline CDR1 SGHTA, CDR2 FQGNSA. The CDR3 here is CASSPPGVWDEQYF. The CDR3 DNA follows: TGTGCCAGCAGCCCCCCGGGTGTGTGGGACGAGCAGTACTTC.

This clonotype was seen a handful of times. The chain uses TRBV5-1 and TRBJ2-1, with 8 nucleotides matching TRBD2. This CDR3 spans 15 amino acids. CDR1 SGHRS and CDR2 YFSETQ come from the germline V gene. The J segment lost 8 bases and the V segment lost 7 bases, leaving 14 bases of the junction unmatched. CDR3 loop: CASATGLGVGDEQFF. In nucleotides, the CDR3 is TGCGCCAGCGCTACGGGACTAGGAGTGGGGGATGAGCAGTTCTTC.

The chain joins TRBV28 to TRBJ2-7; weak D call: TRBD2 (6 bases). The CDR3 is 15 residues long. Between the trimmed V and J ends, which lost 8 bases and 3 bases, there was a span of 20 bases. Looked up from germline, CDR1 is MDHEN and CDR2 is SYDVKM. The CDR3 is CASSRHRDSDYEQYF. CDR3 DNA sequence: TGTGCCAGCTCCAGGCACCGGGACTCAGACTACGAGCAGTACTTC.

This clonotype was detected a few times. The rearrangement joins TRBV20-1 to TRBJ2-7; 9 bases align to TRBD1. The CDR3 is made up of 17 amino acids. J was trimmed by 5 bases and V by 4 bases; bases with no gene match: 18. From germline, CDR1 is DFQATT and CDR2 SNEGSKA (reference sequence). The CDR3 protein is CSATRVLPGQGLHEQYF. DNA for the CDR3: TGCAGTGCTACTAGGGTCCTTCCGGGACAGGGCCTCCACGAGCAGTACTTC.

This chain connects TRBV5-1 to TRBJ2-1; D is unclear. The V gene lost 0 bases and the J gene lost 2 bases, with 9 bases spanning the gap. The CDR3 extends over 15 amino acids. Germline CDR1 and CDR2: SGHRS and YFSETQ. CDR3 DNA sequence: TGCGCCAGCAGCTTGGGGCCGGAACCCTACAATGAGCAGTTCTTC. Encoded protein: CASSLGPEPYNEQFF.

J is TRBJ2-2 and V is TRBV5-1, with D hard to call. V was trimmed by 0 bases and J by 6 bases, leaving 12 bases between them. This CDR3 contains 15 residues. Per germline, CDR1 SGHRS and CDR2 YFSETQ. The DNA for the CDR3 is TGCGCCAGCAGCTTGGCAATAGCCGGTCCCGGGGAGCTGTTTTTT. This codes for CASSLAIAGPGELFF. The complete variable domain, with remaining parts taken from reference TRBV5-1 and TRBJ2-2, reads KAGVTQTPRYLIKTRGQQVTLSCSPISGHRSVSWYQQTPGQGLQFLFEYFSETQRNKGNFPGRFSGRQFSNSRSEMNVSTLELGDSALYLCASSLAIAGPGELFFGEGSRLTVL.

Ten or more counts support this clonotype. This sequence joins TRBV7-2 and TRBJ2-3; TRBD1 agrees at 11 bases. CDR3 length equals 14 residues. V gave up 5 bases and J gave up 4 bases; unmatched junction bases: 2. CDR1 is SGHTA, CDR2 FQGNSA, per germline. CDR3 sequence (DNA): TGTGCCAGCAGCAGGGGACAGGGGGCAGATACGCAGTATTTT. As protein: CASSRGQGADTQYF.

There are a few counts of this clonotype. The CDR3 protein is CASSYSIAGSAPEQFF. The CDR3, as DNA: TGTGCCAGCAGTTACTCTATAGCGGGATCGGCCCCTGAGCAGTTCTTC. The gene calls are TRBV6-5 and TRBJ2-1; TRBD2 agrees at 8 bases. Germline lookup yields CDR1 MNHEY and CDR2 SVGAGI. The CDR3 has 16 residues. V gave up 0 bases and J gave up 9 bases; unmatched junction bases: 10.

The chain joins TRBV6-5 to TRBJ2-7; 7 nucleotides line up with TRBD2. CDR1 MNHEY and CDR2 SVGAGI come from the germline V gene. J lost 0 bases, V lost 2 bases, and 13 bases had no gene match. The CDR3 totals 18 residues. CDR3 residues: CASSYPKVSGRSSYEQYF. The CDR3 DNA sequence: TGTGCCAGCAGTTACCCGAAGGTTAGCGGGCGAAGCTCCTACGAGCAGTACTTC.

This clonotype has ten or more counts. The chain uses TRBV5-1 and TRBJ2-3; 8 bases line up with TRBD1. Germline V lookup: CDR1 SGHRS, CDR2 YFSETQ. The CDR3 is 16 amino acids. V shed 3 bases, J shed 3 bases, and the junction held 9 bases outside the gene matches. The CDR3 region is CASSSPTQGATDTQYF. The CDR3 DNA reads TGCGCCAGCAGCTCCCCTACGCAGGGGGCGACAGATACGCAGTATTTT.

This clonotype was picked up many times. The J gene is TRBJ2-2, the V gene TRBV5-1; D might be TRBD1 (5 bases). The germline CDR1 and CDR2 sequences are SGHRS and YFSETQ. The V and J ends lost 0 bases and 8 bases respectively, with 14 bases between them. The CDR3 has 15 residues. The CDR3 coding sequence is TGCGCCAGCAGCTTGGCCGGGCAGGGTCTAGGGGAGCTGTTTTTT. Protein: CASSLAGQGLGELFF.

The V and J genes are TRBV2 and TRBJ2-1; no reliable D call. CDR1 and CDR2 (germline): SNHLY, FYNNEI. This CDR3 is built from 16 residues. Trimming took off 1 base at V and 0 bases at J, with 10 bases between the two ends. The CDR3 DNA reads as TGTGCCAGCAGTGAAGTGGGGTTTCTCTCCTACAATGAGCAGTTCTTC. Translation: CASSEVGFLSYNEQFF.

The J gene is TRBJ2-6, the V gene TRBV12-3 or TRBV12-4, with TRBD2 matching 9 bases. The CDR3 totals 21 residues. The V gene end was trimmed by 5 bases and the J gene end by 2 bases; junction bases not matched to a gene: 19. CDR3 nucleotides: TGTGCCAGCAGTCTAAGAAGGACCGGGACTAGCCCTTCTGCTGGGGCCAACGTCCTGACTTTC. Its protein is CASSLRRTGTSPSAGANVLTF.

There are a few counts of this clonotype. This rearrangement joins TRBV7-2 to TRBJ1-4, with D uncertain. The CDR3 has 15 residues. Germline assignment: CDR1 SGHTA and CDR2 FQGNSA. Trimming stripped 4 bases from V and 0 bases from J, with 9 bases between. The CDR3 coding sequence is TGTGCCAGCAGCTCCCAGGCTGCAACTAATGAAAAACTGTTTTTT. Translation: CASSSQAATNEKLFF.